The 3 T cell receptor beta chains below come from one sample, sequenced in a study of blood T cell repertoires in COVID-19. TCRdb's copy holds only in-frame clones and misses some; the assay was immunoSEQ multiplex PCR. Of around 100,000 clones detected, 90% appear once; the ten largest clones hold 4.5% to 5.5%. The sequencing input was peripheral blood. These TCRs come from a man aged 45-60 years with acute or convalescent COVID-19.

The rearrangement links TRBV15 to TRBJ1-1; TRBD1 matches 7 bases. V lost 0 bases to trimming and J lost 2 bases; unmatched junction nucleotides: 6. Per the germline V gene, CDR1 is LNHNV and CDR2 is YYDKDF (reference sequence). This CDR3 region has 16 residues. CDR3 protein: CATSRDLGTANTEAFF. The CDR3 bases are TGTGCCACCAGCAGAGATTTGGGGACAGCTAACACTGAAGCTTTCTTT.

By proportion, this clone is medium-sized. The chain combines TRBV6-4 with TRBJ2-6; 8 bases map to TRBD1. The J segment lost 4 bases and the V segment lost 8 bases, leaving 10 bases of the junction unmatched. CDR1 MRHNA and CDR2 SNTAGT come from the germline V gene. The CDR3 contains 16 residues. Here the CDR3 reads CASGGQGLEGANVLTF. CDR3 nucleotides: TGTGCCAGCGGTGGACAGGGACTGGAGGGGGCCAACGTCCTGACTTTC.

The chain has TRBV25-1 and TRBJ2-6; D is ambiguous. V was cut by 2 bases and J by 2 bases, with 7 bases left in between. Germline CDR1 is MGHDK and CDR2 is SYGVNS. CDR3 length: 15 residues. In DNA form, the CDR3 reads TGTGCCAGCAGTGAACAGGTTACTGGGGCCAACGTCCTGACTTTC. As protein: CASSEQVTGANVLTF.